A single sample is the source of the 7 T cell receptor beta chains below, sequenced in a study of glioma-infiltrating T cells. The iRepertoire nested amplicon-rescue multiplex PCR amplified TCR alpha and beta CDR3s from RNA. Via MiXCR, TCRdb re-called the multiplex PCR reads, giving one row per CDR3 protein. The sample includes 95,000 to 110,000 distinct CDR3 sequences, less than 30% of them seen just once. Sequenced: glioma tissue, nonneoplastic brain tissue, or PBMCs (not recorded which). The receptor set was obtained from a human donor with low-grade glioma or glioblastoma, undergoing nonglioma brain surgery, or in good health (not recorded which).

The sample holds many counts of this clonotype. V and J are TRBV3-1 and TRBJ2-1; D is tentatively TRBD1 or TRBD2 (6 bases each). CDR1 and CDR2 (germline): LGHDT, YNNKEL (reference sequence). Trimming removed 6 bases from V and 7 bases from J, with 22 bases in between. The CDR3 has 16 amino acids. This CDR3 is CASSSRKGGLGNEQFF. The CDR3 nucleotides read TGTGCCAGCAGTTCCCGCAAGGGGGGTTTAGGGAATGAGCAGTTCTTC.

The chain employs TRBV11-3 and TRBJ1-2; maybe TRBD1 (6 bases). Trimming stripped 1 base from V and 6 bases from J, with 18 bases between. The CDR3 loop spans 16 amino acids. Germline V gives CDR1 SGHNT, CDR2 YENEEA. CDR3 residues: CASSLVRKGGRNGYTF. The CDR3 nucleotides read TGTGCCAGCAGCTTAGTGCGAAAAGGGGGGAGGAATGGCTACACCTTC.

A few counts support this clonotype. The chain couples TRBV7-9 to TRBJ2-1, with D possibly being TRBD1 (6 bases). The CDR3 is 14 amino acids. CDR1 is SEHNR and CDR2 is FQNEAQ in the germline V gene (reference sequence). The V and J ends lost 5 bases and 9 bases respectively, with 17 bases between them. CDR3 DNA sequence: TGTGCCAGCAGCCGAGGACAGTGGGTGGGTGAGCAGTTCTTC. This translates into CASSRGQWVGEQFF.

This clonotype was seen just once. The chain employs TRBV7-2 and TRBJ2-7, with 10 bases lining up with TRBD2. The CDR3 loop spans 15 amino acids. Germline-derived CDR1 and CDR2 are SGHTA and FQGNSA. The ends lost 5 bases at V and 6 bases at J; junction bases unmatched: 10. The CDR3 sequence is CASSEDSGLAVEQYF. The DNA for the CDR3 is TGTGCCAGCAGCGAGGATAGCGGACTAGCGGTCGAGCAGTACTTC.

This clonotype occurred many times. This rearrangement joins TRBV2 to TRBJ2-3; 9 nucleotides line up with TRBD2. The CDR3 is made up of 14 amino acids. V shed 7 bases and J 10 bases; nucleotides not matched to a gene: 12. Germline V lookup: CDR1 SNHLY, CDR2 FYNNEI. CDR3 region: CASTAGGQSIAQYF. Written as DNA, the CDR3 is TGTGCCAGCACCGCGGGGGGGCAAAGTATTGCGCAGTATTTT.

Details on this clonotype: This may stem from a read error, because a much larger clone lies one nucleotide away. The chain joins TRBV6-2 or TRBV6-3 to TRBJ1-5; D is ambiguous. The germline CDR1 and CDR2 sequences are MNHEY and SVGEGT. The ends were cut back, 5 bases at V and 2 bases at J, with 10 bases in the middle. The CDR3 has 14 amino acids. Here the CDR3 reads CASSHGEGNQPQHF. CDR3 in DNA: TGTGCCAGCAGTCACGGGGAAGGCAATCAGCCCCAGCATTTT.

This chain uses TRBV19 with TRBJ2-2, with TRBD1 matching 8 bases. Germline V CDR1 and CDR2: LNHDA, SQIVND (reference sequence). This CDR3 is 17 amino acids long. With V trimmed by 4 bases and J by 3 bases, 10 bases remained unmatched. The CDR3 reads CASSTPLGQGDTGELFF. In nucleotides, the CDR3 is TGTGCCAGTAGTACCCCCCTCGGACAGGGAGACACCGGGGAGCTGTTTTTT. Looking up the rest from reference TRBV19 and TRBJ2-2 gives the full variable domain: DGGITQSPKYLFRKEGQNVTLSCEQNLNHDAMYWYRQDPGQGLRLIYYSQIVNDFQKGDIAEGYSVSREKKESFPLTVTSAQKNPTAFYLCASSTPLGQGDTGELFFGEGSRLTVL.